The rows below give T cell receptor beta chains drawn from one sample of a study of blood T cell repertoires in COVID-19. Clones were read by immunoSEQ multiplex PCR, and TCRdb kept only the in-frame ones, dropping some. The sample includes 400,000 to 550,000 clones, around 90% of them seen just once. The sample consisted of PBMCs or T cells enriched from blood (not recorded which). All receptors come from a woman between 18 and 30 years old with acute COVID-19. Both conserved end residues are part of each CDR3.

cdr3_aa,v_call,j_call
CASSFQVAYGYTF,TRBV28,TRBJ1-2
CASSETGYSTYEQFF,TRBV11-3,TRBJ2-1
CASSPLAQGNEKLFF,TRBV27,TRBJ1-4
CSVGDRGFSEKLFF,TRBV29-1,TRBJ1-4
CAWSVHRDSAFNEQFF,TRBV30,TRBJ2-1
CATSRDRGLGNTIYF,TRBV15,TRBJ1-3
CASSERLAGGTDTQYF,TRBV25-1,TRBJ2-3
CASGTGGEKLFF,TRBV2,TRBJ1-4
CASNTGGNTIYF,TRBV2,TRBJ1-3
CSASPQEVGGYTF,TRBV20-1,TRBJ1-2
CASSHTSTSSGNTIYF,TRBV5-1,TRBJ1-3
CASSRDRRWVKTQYF,TRBV18,TRBJ2-5
CASSIRGSSNQPQHF,TRBV19,TRBJ1-5
CASSVGGAGTGAYEQYF,TRBV9,TRBJ2-7
CASSGTSGSTDTQYF,TRBV2,TRBJ2-3
CASSSGTSGNTGELFF,TRBV5-1,TRBJ2-2
CASSVNRDSGNTIYF,TRBV18,TRBJ1-3
CASSQHGYEQYF,TRBV14,TRBJ2-7
CSVATSGMGTDTQYF,TRBV29-1,TRBJ2-3
CASSLDSSSYEQYF,TRBV7-9,TRBJ2-7
CSVEGASGSVTDTQYF,TRBV29-1,TRBJ2-3
CASSSGGGNTGELFF,TRBV28,TRBJ2-2
CASRPGLASDTQYF,TRBV2,TRBJ2-3
CSVEEFGHGREKLFF,TRBV29-1,TRBJ1-4